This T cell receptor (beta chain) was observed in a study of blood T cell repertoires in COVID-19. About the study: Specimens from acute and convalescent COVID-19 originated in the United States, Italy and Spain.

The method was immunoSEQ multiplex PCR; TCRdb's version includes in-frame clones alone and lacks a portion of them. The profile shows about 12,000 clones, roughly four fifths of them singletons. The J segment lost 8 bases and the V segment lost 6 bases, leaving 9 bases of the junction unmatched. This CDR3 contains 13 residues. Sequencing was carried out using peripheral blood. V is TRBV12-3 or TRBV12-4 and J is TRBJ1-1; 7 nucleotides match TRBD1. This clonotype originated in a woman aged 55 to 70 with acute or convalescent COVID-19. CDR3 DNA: TGTGCCAGCAGCCCACAGGGGATAGAGGAAGCTTTCTTT. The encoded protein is CASSPQGIEEAFF.